This note documents a single T cell receptor beta chain sequence. Its antigen is undetermined. Unstimulated Tregs (CD4+CD25+CD127-) and CD4+CD25- non-Tregs were sorted from PBMCs. These data originate in a study of Tregs in tolerant kidney transplant recipients. General study points: Few patients were studied, so findings need validation in larger groups.

Some clones are missing from TCRdb's copy, which holds only in-frame ones; the method was immunoSEQ multiplex PCR. The repertoire holds roughly 250,000 clones, with about 86% as singletons. From germline, CDR1 is MNHEY and CDR2 SMNVEV (reference sequence). The trim removed 5 bases at V and 0 bases at J, leaving 3 bases unmatched. This CDR3 spans 14 amino acids. The sequence was obtained from a human donor in good health. The sample taken for sequencing was CD4+ T cells from blood. V and J are TRBV27 and TRBJ2-7; 8 positions agree with TRBD1. CDR3 protein: CASSRTGSSYEQYF. For the CDR3, the DNA is TGTGCCAGCAGTCGGACAGGGTCCTCCTACGAGCAGTACTTC.